This T cell receptor (beta chain) stems from a study of shared clonotypes between healthy human individuals. Study background: CD4 naive and memory got three plates each, CD8 naive two, CD8 memory one. Whole-study results and caveats: Among non-shared clonotypes, generation probabilities were lower than among those shared by all four donors.

The method was immunoSEQ multiplex PCR; TCRdb's version includes in-frame clones alone and lacks a portion of them. Here the sample spans 2 million to 2.5 million clones, more than 90% being singletons. Regarding this clone: Its target is unknown.

The trim removed 1 base at V and 6 bases at J, leaving 3 bases unmatched. Germline CDR1 SGHTA, CDR2 FQGTGA. This CDR3 is 14 amino acids long. Caucasian adults residing in Nashville, Tennessee made up all the donors. The sample was naive CD4+ T cells sorted from blood. The subset here: CD45RA+ positively selected. This chain joins TRBV7-3 and TRBJ1-2, with 9 bases that match TRBD1. The TCR was taken from a man between 18 and 29 years old in good health. The CDR3 sequence is CASSLRGQGDGYTF. CDR3 nucleotides: TGTGCCAGCAGCTTAAGGGGACAGGGCGATGGCTACACCTTC. Full variable domain (remainder filled in from reference TRBV7-3 and TRBJ1-2): GAGVSQTPSNKVTEKGKYVELRCDPISGHTALYWYRQSLGQGPEFLIYFQGTGAADDSGLPNDRFFAVRPEGSVSTLKIQRTERGDSAVYLCASSLRGQGDGYTFGSGTRLTVV.